A single sample is the source of the 20 T cell receptor beta chains below, sequenced in a study of breast tumors, draining lymph nodes, adjacent tissues (dated by TCRdb to 2015 to 2016). Lymph node samples were obtained from the axillary draining lymph nodes of breast cancer patients. The library was prepared using multiplex PCR. TCRdb shows the sequencer as Illumina HiSeq 2000. TCRdb reran the public reads through fastp at Q25 and MiXCR, keeping productive beta chains. Every entry covers one CDR3 protein and lists the most common genes and DNA from its rows. Across this sample there are 150,000 to 200,000 distinct CDR3 sequences, with about 33% seen only once. Clones ranked in the top ten supply about 4.1% of the sample. Material: axillary lymph node tissue. The receptors here all came from a female donor with breast cancer. Some clones in this sample may be carry-over from other donors' samples.

The chain uses TRBV5-1 and TRBJ2-7; TRBD1 agrees at 7 bases. Germline trimming cut 0 bases from V and 6 bases from J; bases unmatched to any gene: 6. This CDR3 comprises 14 residues. Germline V gene data show CDR1 as SGHRS and CDR2 as YFSETQ. The CDR3 spells CASSLVQGPSEQYF. The CDR3 DNA follows: TGCGCCAGCAGCTTGGTACAGGGGCCTTCCGAGCAGTACTTC.

This clonotype was seen repeatedly, ten times or more. This sequence joins TRBV7-6 and TRBJ2-5; D might be TRBD2 (6 bases). From germline, CDR1 is SGHVS and CDR2 FNYEAQ. The CDR3 runs 15 residues. Trimming left V 1 base short and J 7 bases short, with 16 bases between. In DNA form, the CDR3 reads TGTGCCAGCAGCTTAGGAGACGCCCCAGCGGGGACCCAGTACTTC. Protein: CASSLGDAPAGTQYF.

This clonotype appeared many times. CDR3 in amino acids: CASTISAEGHSPLHF. Written as DNA, the CDR3 is TGCGCCAGCACCATATCGGCTGAGGGCCATTCACCCCTCCACTTT. The V gene is TRBV5-1, the J gene TRBJ1-6; no definite D call. The CDR3 spans 15 residues. Trimming removed 6 bases from V and 8 bases from J, with 18 bases in between. CDR1 SGHRS and CDR2 YFSETQ come from the germline V gene.

In this sample, this clonotype turned up a few times. This could be a read error, since a much larger clone is one nucleotide away. This sequence joins TRBV7-9 and TRBJ2-1; a weak D match, TRBD2 (7 bases). Germline V lookup: CDR1 SEHNR, CDR2 FQNEAQ (reference sequence). This CDR3 region has 17 residues. The CDR3 is CASSLLGGQSSYNQQFF. Here the CDR3 DNA reads TGTGCCAGCAGCTTACTCGGGGGGCAGAGCTCCTACAATCAGCAGTTCTTC.

This clonotype was picked up many times. The chain uses TRBV29-1 and TRBJ2-3; 8 bases are a match to TRBD2. Germline V gene lookup returns CDR1 SQVTM and CDR2 ANQGSEA. The length of the CDR3 is 17 residues. J gave up 2 bases and V 0 bases, and 10 bases lay outside the gene matches. CDR3: CSVEDSIAGWNTDTQYF. The CDR3 DNA reads TGCAGCGTTGAAGATTCGATAGCGGGATGGAACACAGATACGCAGTATTTT.

This chain connects TRBV5-6 to TRBJ2-7; 8 nucleotides agree with TRBD2. This CDR3 has 11 residues. Germline values: CDR1 SGHDT, CDR2 YYEEEE. V lost 3 bases, J lost 9 bases, and 2 bases stayed unmatched. The DNA for the CDR3 is TGTGCCAGCAGCTCCGGGGGGGGGCAGTACTTC. This codes for CASSSGGGQYF.

Turning to this clonotype: Sequence at one end of the junction differs from germline and may be a read error. The chain recombines TRBV14 with TRBJ2-7; D gene uncertain. The germline V gene encodes CDR1 SGHDN and CDR2 FVKESK. The length of the CDR3 is 14 residues. The DNA for the CDR3 is TGTGCCAGCAGCGCCCGTCTCTACAGAGCGACGATAGGGTTC. As protein: CASSARLYRATIGF.

In this sample, this clonotype turned up many times. The chain combines TRBV6-2 or TRBV6-3 with TRBJ1-2; a weak D match, TRBD1 (5 bases). CDR1 is MNHEY, CDR2 SVGEGT, per germline. V gave up 5 bases and J gave up 8 bases, with 12 bases separating them. This CDR3 is built from 12 residues. CDR3 loop: CASSGQGGGYTF. DNA of the CDR3: TGTGCCAGCAGTGGGCAGGGAGGAGGCTACACCTTC.

The genes are TRBV6-4 and TRBJ1-3, with 10 nucleotides matching TRBD1. Germline-derived CDR1 and CDR2 are MRHNA and SNTAGT. The ends lost 6 bases at V and 1 base at J; junction bases unmatched: 6. The CDR3 loop spans 16 amino acids. This CDR3 is CASRPWDRGSGNTIYF. The CDR3 nucleotides read TGTGCCAGCAGACCCTGGGACAGGGGATCTGGAAACACCATATATTTT.

In the case of this clonotype: One end of the junction varies from germline; a read error may be responsible. The rearrangement uses TRBV5-1 and TRBJ2-6, with TRBD1 matching over 9 bases. The V gene's germline CDR1 is SGHRS and CDR2 YFSETQ. The CDR3 is 19 amino acids. The CDR3 region is CASRGRLGTGPSGANVLTF. The CDR3 DNA reads TGCGCCAGCAGGGGCAGGTTGGGGACAGGGCCCTCTGGAGCCAACGTCCTGACTTTC.

This clonotype was picked up many times. J is TRBJ2-1 and V is TRBV20-1; TRBD2 matches at 8 bases. With 2 bases clipped from V and 3 bases from J, the junction kept 3 bases outside the gene matches. The germline CDR1 and CDR2 sequences are DFQATT and SNEGSKA (reference sequence). This CDR3 is built from 14 residues. CDR3 DNA sequence: TGCAGTGCTAGATCGGGGGGGATCTACAATGAGCAGTTCTTC. Residues: CSARSGGIYNEQFF.

The chain links TRBV14 to TRBJ2-3; D possibly corresponds to TRBD1 (6 bases). The CDR3 contains 19 residues. V lost 0 bases and J 6 bases, leaving 25 bases between the germline ends. Germline values: CDR1 SGHDN, CDR2 FVKESK. The CDR3 bases are TGTGCCAGCAGCCAAGATCATGGTAAGACAGGAGCCCCCCCGGATACGCAGTATTTT. Amino acid sequence: CASSQDHGKTGAPPDTQYF. The full variable domain, its missing parts supplied by reference TRBV14 and TRBJ2-3, is EAGVTQFPSHSVIEKGQTVTLRCDPISGHDNLYWYRRVMGKEIKFLLHFVKESKQDESGMPNNRFLAERTGGTYSTLKVQPAELEDSGVYFCASSQDHGKTGAPPDTQYFGPGTRLTVL.

The chain couples TRBV5-1 to TRBJ2-5, with 9 bases that match TRBD2. J gave up 3 bases and V 3 bases, and 6 bases lay outside the gene matches. Germline CDR1 reads SGHRS; CDR2 reads YFSETQ. The CDR3 is made up of 15 amino acids. This CDR3 is CASSWRTSEKETQYF. The CDR3 DNA follows: TGCGCCAGCAGCTGGAGGACTAGCGAGAAAGAGACCCAGTACTTC.

This clonotype was found many times. V gene TRBV29-1 combines with J gene TRBJ1-1; 7 bases align to TRBD1. The V gene end was trimmed by 4 bases and the J gene end by 10 bases; junction bases not matched to a gene: 9. Germline V CDR1 and CDR2: SQVTM, ANQGSEA. The CDR3 extends over 12 amino acids. The CDR3 spells CSVAGQGVRAFF. The CDR3 DNA sequence: TGCAGCGTTGCGGGGCAGGGGGTGCGAGCTTTCTTT. Combining the CDR3 with reference TRBV29-1 and TRBJ1-1 gives the whole variable domain SAVISQKPSRDICQRGTSLTIQCQVDSQVTMMFWYRQQPGQSLTLIATANQGSEATYESGFVIDKFPISRPNLTFSTLTVSNMSPEDSSIYLCSVAGQGVRAFFGQGTRLTVV.

Many counts were recorded for this clonotype. This sequence joins TRBV5-1 and TRBJ2-1, with TRBD2 identical over 11 bases. The trim removed 0 bases at V and 4 bases at J, leaving 9 bases unmatched. CDR1 and CDR2 from the germline V gene are SGHRS and YFSETQ. The CDR3 consists of 18 residues. CDR3 sequence (DNA): TGCGCCAGCAGCTTGGGGTCTAGCGGGGGGCCAAGATACAATGAGCAGTTCTTC. It codes for CASSLGSSGGPRYNEQFF. Variable domain in full (rest from reference TRBV5-1 and TRBJ2-1): KAGVTQTPRYLIKTRGQQVTLSCSPISGHRSVSWYQQTPGQGLQFLFEYFSETQRNKGNFPGRFSGRQFSNSRSEMNVSTLELGDSALYLCASSLGSSGGPRYNEQFFGPGTRLTVL.

This clonotype was seen many times. The rearrangement uses TRBV10-3 and TRBJ2-5, with 9 nucleotides matching TRBD1. Germline V lookup: CDR1 ENHRY, CDR2 SYGVKD. The length of the CDR3 is 15 residues. The V and J ends lost 6 bases and 5 bases, in that order; junction bases with no gene match: 10. The CDR3 loop is CAIRRQGEFSETQYF. As DNA, the CDR3 is TGTGCCATCAGGAGACAGGGGGAATTCTCGGAGACCCAGTACTTC.

The rearrangement links TRBV20-1 to TRBJ1-2, with a tentative D call TRBD1 (5 bases). The ends were cut back, 0 bases at V and 1 base at J, with 18 bases in the middle. CDR1 is DFQATT and CDR2 is SNEGSKA in the germline V gene (reference sequence). CDR3 length: 17 residues. The CDR3 reads CSARDSGTVPFNYGYTF. Here the CDR3 DNA reads TGCAGTGCTAGAGATTCGGGGACGGTCCCTTTTAACTATGGCTACACCTTC.

J is TRBJ1-4 and V is TRBV6-6; TRBD1 is a possible D gene (6 bases). Trimming cost V 2 bases and J 8 bases, with 15 bases left between them. The CDR3 runs 15 residues. Germline V lookup: CDR1 MNHNY, CDR2 SVGAGI (reference sequence). Here the CDR3 reads CASSYAVRGWEKLFF. CDR3 DNA: TGTGCCAGCAGTTACGCGGTCAGGGGTTGGGAAAAACTGTTTTTT.

This clonotype came up many times. V gene TRBV14 combines with J gene TRBJ2-3; the match to TRBD2 covers 8 bases. The CDR3 has 14 amino acids. J gave up 9 bases and V 0 bases, and 5 bases lay outside the gene matches. Looked up from germline, CDR1 is SGHDN and CDR2 is FVKESK. The DNA for the CDR3 is TGTGCCAGCAGCCAAGATGGGACTAGAAGGACGCAGTATTTT. The encoded protein is CASSQDGTRRTQYF.

This clonotype was detected ten times or more. This chain connects TRBV9 to TRBJ2-5; TRBD2 aligns across 8 bases. Germline V gene lookup returns CDR1 SGDLS and CDR2 YYNGEE. The CDR3 runs 17 residues. The trim removed 0 bases at V and 0 bases at J, leaving 7 bases unmatched. CDR3 amino acids: CASSVGRAGGYQETQYF. As DNA, the CDR3 is TGTGCCAGCAGCGTAGGACGCGCGGGGGGATACCAAGAGACCCAGTACTTC.